This record looks at one T cell receptor beta chain sequence and its context. Investigators sought sequencing depths of between 1 in 200,000 and 1 in 1 million T cells. TCRdb keeps only in-frame clones here, not all; method: immunoSEQ multiplex PCR. The table includes a few hundred thousand clones, 60% to 75% detected once. The source of the sample is a study of cytotoxic CD8 clonotypes in ibrutinib-treated CLL. V was trimmed by 2 bases and J by 1 base, leaving 11 bases between them. This CDR3 is 15 amino acids long. CDR1 and CDR2 (germline): SGHAT, FQNNGV. This receptor was obtained from a human donor with chronic lymphocytic leukemia. Sequencing used PBMCs, obtained after 24 months of ibrutinib treatment. The chain recombines TRBV11-2 with TRBJ1-1, with D uncertain. The chain's CDR3 is CASSLQVAGNTEAFF. The CDR3 nucleotides are TGTGCCAGCAGCTTACAAGTGGCGGGGAACACTGAAGCTTTCTTT. The full variable domain, rest sourced from reference TRBV11-2 and TRBJ1-1, is EAGVAQSPRYKIIEKRQSVAFWCNPISGHATLYWYQQILGQGPKLLIQFQNNGVVDDSQLPKDRFSAERLKGVDSTLKIQPAKLEDSAVYLCASSLQVAGNTEAFFGQGTRLTVV.